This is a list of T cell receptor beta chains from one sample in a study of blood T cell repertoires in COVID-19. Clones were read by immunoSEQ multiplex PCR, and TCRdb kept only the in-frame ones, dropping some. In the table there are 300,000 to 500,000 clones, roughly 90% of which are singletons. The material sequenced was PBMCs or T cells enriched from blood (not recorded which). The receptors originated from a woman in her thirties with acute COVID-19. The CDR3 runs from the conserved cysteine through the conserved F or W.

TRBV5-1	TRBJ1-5	CASREGQGNNQPQHF
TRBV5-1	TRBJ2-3	CASSPAQGWTDTQYF
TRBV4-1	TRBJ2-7	CASSHLQGTSGEQYF
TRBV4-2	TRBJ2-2	CASSQGRGGDNTGELFF
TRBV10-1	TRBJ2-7	CASSAVRRDEQYF
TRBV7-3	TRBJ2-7	CASSLAPTYEQYF
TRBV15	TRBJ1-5	CATSRDLSDRAGQPQHF
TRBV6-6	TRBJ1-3	CASSSGGAENTIYF
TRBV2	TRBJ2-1	CASRLAGVYNEQFF
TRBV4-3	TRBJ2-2	CASSQGQGGGELFF
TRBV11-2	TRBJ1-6	CASSSGTSGSPLHF
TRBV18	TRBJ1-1	CASSPTGGNTEAFF
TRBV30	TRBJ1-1	CASSKQPNTEAFF
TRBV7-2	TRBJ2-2	CASRGATGELFF
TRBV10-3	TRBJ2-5	CAIRDRVTETQYF
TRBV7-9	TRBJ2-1	CASSTGTSGGGEQFF
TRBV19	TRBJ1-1	CASRPQGQGGAEAFF
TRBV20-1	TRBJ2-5	CSASGRRLEGTQYF
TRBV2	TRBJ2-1	CASRRYLSGYNEQFF
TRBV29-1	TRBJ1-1	CSVVPGTGWTEAFF
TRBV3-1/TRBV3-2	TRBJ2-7	CASSPDRLSTYEQYF
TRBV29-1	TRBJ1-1	CSVEDPRTANTEAFF
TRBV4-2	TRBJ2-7	CASSPLPGILVGEQYF
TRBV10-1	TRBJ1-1	CASSESRHDTEAFF
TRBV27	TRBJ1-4	CASSLSVGTGVVEKLFF
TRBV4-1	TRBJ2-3	CASSLTSTDTQYF
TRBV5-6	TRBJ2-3	CASSSIGGLAGSTDTQYF
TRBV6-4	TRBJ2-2	CASSRDPGQGVFNTGELFF
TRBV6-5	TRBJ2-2	CASSYWTGTPTGELFF
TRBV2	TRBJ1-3	CASSVLGDRNTIYF
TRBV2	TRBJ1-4	CASRPQGFNEKLFF
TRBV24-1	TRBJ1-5	CATSDNRVGNQPQHF
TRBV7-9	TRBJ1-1	CASSWTENTEAFF
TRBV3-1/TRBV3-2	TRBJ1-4	CASSQWDRDEKLFF
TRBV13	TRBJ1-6	CASSLGTGNSPLHF
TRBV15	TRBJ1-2	CATSRDVERNYGYTF
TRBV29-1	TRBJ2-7	CSVEDQASGDYEQYF
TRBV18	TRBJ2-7	CANSPSYSRGRSYEQYF
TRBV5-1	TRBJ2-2	CASSPDRGLIGGELFF
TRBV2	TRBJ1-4	CASSEYLRQNTGEKLFF
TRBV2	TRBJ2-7	CASRPTGVYEQYF
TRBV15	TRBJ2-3	CATARGGALTDTQYF
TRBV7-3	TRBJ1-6	CASSLSAGKNSPLHF
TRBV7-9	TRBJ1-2	CARNSQGAGYGYTF
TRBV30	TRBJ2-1	CAWRRGVSYNEQFF
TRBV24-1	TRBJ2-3	CATSGSGGREYTDTQYF
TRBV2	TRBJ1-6	CASRGEGNSPLHF
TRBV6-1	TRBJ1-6	CASSALYQGTNSPLHF
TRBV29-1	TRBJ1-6	CSVAQGQGGSPLHF
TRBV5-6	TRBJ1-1	CASSSGTGRMNTEAFF